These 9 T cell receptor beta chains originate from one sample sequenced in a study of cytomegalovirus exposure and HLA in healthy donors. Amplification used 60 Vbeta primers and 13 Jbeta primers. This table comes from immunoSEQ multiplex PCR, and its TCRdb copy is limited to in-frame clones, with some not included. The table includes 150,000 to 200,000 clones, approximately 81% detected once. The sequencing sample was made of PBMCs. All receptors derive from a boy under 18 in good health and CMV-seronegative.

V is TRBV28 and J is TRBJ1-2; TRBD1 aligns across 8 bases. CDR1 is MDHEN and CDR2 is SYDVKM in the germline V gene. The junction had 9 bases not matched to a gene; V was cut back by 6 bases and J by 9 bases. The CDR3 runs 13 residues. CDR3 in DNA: TGTGCCAGCAGGGGGACAGGATCAAAGAGCTACACCTTC. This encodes CASRGTGSKSYTF.

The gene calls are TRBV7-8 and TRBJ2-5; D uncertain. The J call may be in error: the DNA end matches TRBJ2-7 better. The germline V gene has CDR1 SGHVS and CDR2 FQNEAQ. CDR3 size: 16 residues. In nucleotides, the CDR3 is TGTGCCAGCAGCTTAGTAGCTCCCCCTGGTCCCTACGAGCAGTACTTC. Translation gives CASSLVAPPGPYEQYF.

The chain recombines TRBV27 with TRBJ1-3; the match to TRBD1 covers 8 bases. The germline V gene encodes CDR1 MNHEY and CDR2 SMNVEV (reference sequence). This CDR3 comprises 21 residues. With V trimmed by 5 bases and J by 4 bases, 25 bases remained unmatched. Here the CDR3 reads CASSPPPPTKSTGAEGNTIYF. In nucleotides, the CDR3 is TGTGCCAGCAGTCCTCCCCCACCTACCAAATCGACAGGGGCTGAAGGAAACACCATATATTTT.

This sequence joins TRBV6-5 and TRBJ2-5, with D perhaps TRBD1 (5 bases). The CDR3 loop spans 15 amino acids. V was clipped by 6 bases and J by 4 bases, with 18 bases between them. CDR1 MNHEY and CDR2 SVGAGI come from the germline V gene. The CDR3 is CASRKRPGFRETQYF. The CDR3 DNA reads TGTGCCAGCAGGAAGAGACCAGGGTTCCGAGAGACCCAGTACTTC.

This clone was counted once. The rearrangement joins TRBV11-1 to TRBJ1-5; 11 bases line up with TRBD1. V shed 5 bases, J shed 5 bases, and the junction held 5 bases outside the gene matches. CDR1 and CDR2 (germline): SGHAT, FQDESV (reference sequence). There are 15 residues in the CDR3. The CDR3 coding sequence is TGTGCCAGCAGCGAAGGACAGGGGGCAGATCAGCCCCAGCATTTT. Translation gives CASSEGQGADQPQHF.

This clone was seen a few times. The CDR3 DNA reads TGTGCCACCGTTGGGCGAGTAGCGGGGAGATACAATGAGCAGTTCTTC. Protein: CATVGRVAGRYNEQFF. The V gene is TRBV15, the J gene TRBJ2-1; 8 nucleotides line up with TRBD2. Losses at the gene ends were 8 bases for V and 4 bases for J; bases not matched to a gene: 13. The CDR3 is 16 amino acids. CDR1 and CDR2 (germline): LNHNV, YYDKDF (reference sequence).

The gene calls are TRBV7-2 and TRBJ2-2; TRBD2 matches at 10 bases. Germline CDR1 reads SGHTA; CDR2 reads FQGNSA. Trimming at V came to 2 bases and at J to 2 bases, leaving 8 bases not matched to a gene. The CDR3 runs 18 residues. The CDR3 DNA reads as TGTGCCAGCAGCTTAATACTAGCGGGAATGCCTAACACCGGGGAGCTGTTTTTT. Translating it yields CASSLILAGMPNTGELFF. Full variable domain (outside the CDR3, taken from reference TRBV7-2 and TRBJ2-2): GAGVSQSPSNKVTEKGKDVELRCDPISGHTALYWYRQSLGQGLEFLIYFQGNSAPDKSGLPSDRFSAERTGGSVSTLTIQRTQQEDSAVYLCASSLILAGMPNTGELFFGEGSRLTVL.

CDR3 sequence reads: CASSQQRSGGASGNEQFF. CDR3 nucleotide sequence: TGCGCCAGCAGTCAGCAGCGAAGCGGGGGGGCTTCTGGCAATGAGCAGTTCTTC. This chain links TRBV23-1 with TRBJ2-1; 10 bases line up with TRBD2. TRBV23-1 is an ORF, with its function uncertain. V lost 3 bases to trimming and J lost 6 bases; unmatched junction nucleotides: 14. The CDR3 runs 18 residues.

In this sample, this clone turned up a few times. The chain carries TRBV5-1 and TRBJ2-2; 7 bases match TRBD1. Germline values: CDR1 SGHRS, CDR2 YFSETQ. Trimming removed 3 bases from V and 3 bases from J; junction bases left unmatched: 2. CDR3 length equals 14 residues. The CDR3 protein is CASSWGTDTGELFF. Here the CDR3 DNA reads TGCGCCAGCAGCTGGGGGACAGACACCGGGGAGCTGTTTTTT. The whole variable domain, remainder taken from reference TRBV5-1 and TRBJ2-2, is KAGVTQTPRYLIKTRGQQVTLSCSPISGHRSVSWYQQTPGQGLQFLFEYFSETQRNKGNFPGRFSGRQFSNSRSEMNVSTLELGDSALYLCASSWGTDTGELFFGEGSRLTVL.